The 18 T cell receptor beta chains below all came from one sample that was sequenced in a study of blood T cell repertoires in COVID-19. Profiled with immunoSEQ multiplex PCR; TCRdb holds only in-frame clones, not every one. The sample includes around 160,000 clones, 70% to 90% of them seen just once. The sequenced sample consisted of peripheral blood. The receptors come from a woman aged 60-70 years with COVID-19, enrolled during active disease.

This clone was seen just once. V and J are TRBV12-3 or TRBV12-4 and TRBJ2-7, with D perhaps TRBD2 (5 bases). V shed 6 bases and J shed 3 bases, with 12 bases lying between them. The CDR3 spans 13 residues. The CDR3 region is CASSPGLGYEQYF. For the CDR3, the DNA is TGTGCCAGCAGCCCCGGACTCGGCTACGAGCAGTACTTC.

V is TRBV6-2 or TRBV6-3 and J is TRBJ2-6; 10 positions agree with TRBD2. There are 20 residues in the CDR3. V lost 2 bases and J lost 0; bases outside the gene matches: 10. CDR1 is MNHEY and CDR2 is SVGEGT in the germline V gene. The CDR3, as DNA: TGTGCCAGCAGTTACAACTCCTTAGCGGGGGGCCGCTCTGGGGCCAACGTCCTGACTTTC. It is translated as CASSYNSLAGGRSGANVLTF.

V is TRBV30 and J is TRBJ2-7, with D possibly TRBD2 on 6 matching bases. CDR3 length: 15 residues. With 8 bases removed from V and 0 bases from J, the gap between germline ends came to 20 bases. Germline loops: CDR1 GTSNPN, CDR2 SVGIG (reference sequence). The CDR3 loop reads CAGTTLGGASYEQYF. CDR3 sequence (DNA): TGTGCCGGGACCACTCTGGGGGGTGCCTCCTACGAGCAGTACTTC. The complete variable domain, with remaining parts taken from reference TRBV30 and TRBJ2-7, reads SQTIHQWPATLVQPVGSPLSLECTVEGTSNPNLYWYRQAAGRGLQLLFYSVGIGQISSEVPQNLSASRPQDRQFILSSKKLLLSDSGFYLCAGTTLGGASYEQYFGPGTRLTVT.

J is TRBJ1-2 and V is TRBV30, with D tentatively TRBD1 (5 bases). Per germline, CDR1 GTSNPN and CDR2 SVGIG (reference sequence). CDR3 length: 14 amino acids. The ends were cut back, 0 bases at V and 4 bases at J, with 12 bases in the middle. The CDR3 loop is CAWSVGLTVYGYTF. For the CDR3, the DNA is TGTGCCTGGAGTGTAGGCTTGACAGTCTATGGCTACACCTTC.

The chain recombines TRBV15 with TRBJ1-2; possible D gene TRBD1, 6 bases. Between the trimmed V and J ends, which lost 0 bases and 6 bases, there was a span of 14 bases. This CDR3 has 15 residues. In germline, CDR1 is LNHNV, CDR2 YYDKDF (reference sequence). This CDR3 reads CATSRDLGGADGYTF. CDR3 sequence (DNA): TGTGCCACCAGCAGAGATCTTGGGGGCGCGGATGGCTACACCTTC.

V gene TRBV4-2 combines with J gene TRBJ2-1; a weak D match, TRBD2 (5 bases). With 1 base removed from V and 7 bases from J, the gap between germline ends came to 17 bases. The CDR3 length is 16 residues. Per the germline V gene, CDR1 is LGHNA and CDR2 is YNFKEQ. CDR3 DNA: TGTGCCAGCAGCCAAGGACCGCTAGCCCCCCTAAATGAGCAGTTCTTC. Protein sequence: CASSQGPLAPLNEQFF.

The V gene is TRBV5-1, the J gene TRBJ2-2, with TRBD2 matching over 8 bases. V shed 0 bases, J shed 2 bases, and the junction held 6 bases outside the gene matches. Germline CDR1 is SGHRS and CDR2 is YFSETQ. This CDR3 spans 17 amino acids. The CDR3 sequence is CASSLEARGANTGELFF. The CDR3 coding sequence is TGCGCCAGCAGCTTGGAGGCGCGGGGGGCTAACACCGGGGAGCTGTTTTTT.

V and J are TRBV4-1 and TRBJ1-5; 9 bases match TRBD1. CDR3 length equals 16 residues. The germline CDR1 and CDR2 sequences are MGHRA and YSYEKL. Losses at the gene ends were 0 bases for V and 5 bases for J; bases not matched to a gene: 5. The CDR3 protein is CASSQEGTGIDQPQHF. Here the CDR3 DNA reads TGCGCCAGCAGCCAAGAAGGGACAGGGATCGATCAGCCCCAGCATTTT.

The rearrangement links TRBV5-1 to TRBJ2-4; no reliable D call. The germline V gene has CDR1 SGHRS and CDR2 YFSETQ. Trimming removed 4 bases from V and 7 bases from J, with 15 bases in between. The CDR3 runs 14 residues. As DNA, the CDR3 is TGCGCCAGCAGCCCGGATCCTAGTGGGAACATTCAGTACTTC. Its translation: CASSPDPSGNIQYF.

The chain combines TRBV7-6 with TRBJ2-4; 7 bases agree with TRBD1. CDR1 SGHVS and CDR2 FNYEAQ come from the germline V gene. This CDR3 has 16 residues. J gave up 2 bases and V 5 bases, and 9 bases lay outside the gene matches. Here the CDR3 reads CASSEDARGSKNIQYF. Here the CDR3 DNA reads TGTGCCAGCAGCGAGGATGCCAGGGGGTCCAAAAACATTCAGTACTTC.

The chain employs TRBV10-3 and TRBJ1-1, with 7 bases fitting TRBD1. Germline V gene lookup returns CDR1 ENHRY and CDR2 SYGVKD. V shed 10 bases and J 1 base; nucleotides not matched to a gene: 9. The CDR3 is 14 amino acids. CDR3 DNA sequence: TGTGCCACCCTCACGACAGGGTGGAACACTGAAGCTTTCTTT. It encodes CATLTTGWNTEAFF.

V and J are TRBV19 and TRBJ1-5, with a weak D call TRBD1 (6 bases). In germline, CDR1 is LNHDA, CDR2 SQIVND (reference sequence). V lost 6 bases and J lost 7, with 19 bases in between. CDR3 size: 15 residues. The CDR3 DNA sequence: TGTGCCAGTAGCCGAAGGGGGGGGGAAGGACAGCCCCAGCATTTT. Translated, it gives CASSRRGGEGQPQHF.

The sample holds a few counts of this clone. The rearrangement links TRBV5-1 to TRBJ2-2, with TRBD1 matching over 7 bases. Trimming at V came to 0 bases and at J to 4 bases, leaving 12 bases not matched to a gene. This CDR3 contains 18 residues. From germline, CDR1 is SGHRS and CDR2 YFSETQ. The CDR3 is CASSLEGTANEGTGELFF. Written as DNA, the CDR3 is TGCGCCAGCAGCTTGGAGGGGACAGCCAACGAGGGCACCGGGGAGCTGTTTTTT.

The chain carries TRBV7-3 and TRBJ2-1; TRBD2 aligns across 8 bases. The germline CDR1 and CDR2 sequences are SGHTA and FQGTGA. Trimming at V came to 5 bases and at J to 3 bases, leaving 6 bases not matched to a gene. This CDR3 has 15 amino acids. The CDR3 spells CASSPHSGSYNEQFF. The DNA of the CDR3 is TGTGCCAGCAGCCCCCACAGCGGGAGCTACAATGAGCAGTTCTTC.

The rearrangement links TRBV7-9 to TRBJ1-4; D possibly corresponds to TRBD1 (5 bases). The CDR3 is made up of 15 amino acids. Germline CDR1 SEHNR, CDR2 FQNEAQ (reference sequence). Deletions cut 3 bases from V and 5 bases from J, with 13 bases between. The CDR3 spells CASSFAGPSNEKLFF. The DNA of the CDR3 is TGTGCCAGCAGCTTCGCAGGGCCTTCAAATGAAAAACTGTTTTTT.

This clone appeared once. This chain joins TRBV6-1 and TRBJ1-2; D is uncertain. V was pared by 0 bases and J by 0 bases, with 8 bases between. The CDR3 length is 15 residues. The germline V gene encodes CDR1 MNHNS and CDR2 SASEGT. The CDR3 DNA reads TGTGCCAGCAGTGAAGCCCGACTGGCTAACTATGGCTACACCTTC. It yields the protein CASSEARLANYGYTF.

V is TRBV15 and J is TRBJ2-3, with D maybe TRBD2 (7 bases). Germline CDR1 LNHNV, CDR2 YYDKDF (reference sequence). The CDR3 consists of 18 residues. V was shortened by 0 bases and J by 4 bases, with 20 bases between the two germline ends. The CDR3 spells CATSRDRRPGGKSDTQYF. The CDR3 nucleotides are TGTGCCACCAGCAGAGATCGTCGTCCGGGGGGCAAGTCAGATACGCAGTATTTT.

The chain employs TRBV7-3 and TRBJ2-2, with a possible D match to TRBD2 (6 bases). V lost 5 bases and J lost 6, with 19 bases in between. CDR1 SGHTA and CDR2 FQGTGA come from the germline V gene. CDR3 length: 16 amino acids. The DNA of the CDR3 is TGTGCCAGCAGCCACTATGTCGGGGGACCCTCCGGGGAGCTGTTTTTT. Amino acids: CASSHYVGGPSGELFF.